This T cell receptor (beta chain) derives from a study of blood T cell repertoires in COVID-19. Turning to the study itself: Italy, Spain and the United States were the sources of the convalescent and acute COVID-19 samples. In each case, the material was cDNA or gDNA derived from T cells, B-cell-depleted T cells, or PBMCs.

Trimming removed 0 bases from V and 7 bases from J, with 9 bases in between. CDR1 and CDR2 from the germline V gene are SEHNR and FQNEAQ (reference sequence). The CDR3 covers 13 residues. The study counted Cohort 3 donors as recovered given two negative PCRs, clearance, or symptom resolution. Original handling: Nucleated cell number was recorded as an estimate derived from reference gene primer amplification. Produced via immunoSEQ multiplex PCR; TCRdb's table is partial and in-frame only. That table furnishes V, J and clone size, whereas the DNA furnished D and trimming. Of about 280,000 clones in the sample, around 85% were seen once.

The sequenced material came from PBMCs or T cells enriched from blood (not recorded which). The source of this sequence is a woman aged 50 to 60 who had recovered from COVID-19. The chain couples TRBV7-9 to TRBJ1-1; possibly TRBD1 for D (6 bases). This CDR3 reads CASSLATTGEAFF. CDR3 in DNA: TGTGCCAGCAGCTTAGCCACGACAGGTGAAGCTTTCTTT.